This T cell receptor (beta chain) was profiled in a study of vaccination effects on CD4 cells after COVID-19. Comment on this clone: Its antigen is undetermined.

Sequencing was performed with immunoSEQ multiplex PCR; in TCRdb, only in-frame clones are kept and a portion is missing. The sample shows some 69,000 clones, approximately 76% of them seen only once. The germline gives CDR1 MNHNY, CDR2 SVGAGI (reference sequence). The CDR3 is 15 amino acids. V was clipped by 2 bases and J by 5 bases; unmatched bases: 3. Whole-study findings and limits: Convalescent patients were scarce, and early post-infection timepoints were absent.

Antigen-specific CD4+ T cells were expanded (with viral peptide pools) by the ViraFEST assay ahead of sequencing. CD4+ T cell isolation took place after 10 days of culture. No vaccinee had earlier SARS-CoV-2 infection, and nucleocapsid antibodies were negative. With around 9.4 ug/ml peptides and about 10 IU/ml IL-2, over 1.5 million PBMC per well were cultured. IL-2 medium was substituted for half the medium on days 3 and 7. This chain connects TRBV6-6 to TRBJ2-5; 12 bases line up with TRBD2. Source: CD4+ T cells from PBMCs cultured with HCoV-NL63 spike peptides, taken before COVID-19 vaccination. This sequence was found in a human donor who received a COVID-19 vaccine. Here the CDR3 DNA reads TGTGCCAGCAGTTACCCTAGCGGGGGGGCGGAGACCCAGTACTTC. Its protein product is CASSYPSGGAETQYF.